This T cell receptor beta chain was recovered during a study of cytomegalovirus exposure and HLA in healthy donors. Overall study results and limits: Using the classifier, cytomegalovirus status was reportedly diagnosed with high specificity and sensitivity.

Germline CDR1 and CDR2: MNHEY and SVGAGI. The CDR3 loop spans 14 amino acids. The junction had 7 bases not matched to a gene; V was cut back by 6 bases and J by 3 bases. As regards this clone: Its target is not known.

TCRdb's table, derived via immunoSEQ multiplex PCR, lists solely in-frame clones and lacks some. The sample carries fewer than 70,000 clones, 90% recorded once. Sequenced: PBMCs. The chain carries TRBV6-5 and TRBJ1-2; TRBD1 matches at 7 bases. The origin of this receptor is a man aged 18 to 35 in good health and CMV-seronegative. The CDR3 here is CASRGIQGDYGYTF. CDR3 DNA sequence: TGTGCCAGCAGGGGAATCCAGGGGGACTATGGCTACACCTTC.